In its sample, the clone carrying this T cell receptor beta chain was seen many times. CDR3 size: 13 residues. Germline V gene data show CDR1 as SQVTM and CDR2 as ANQGSEA. V lost 1 base, J lost 5 bases, and 2 bases stayed unmatched. These data come from a study of HIV-infected patients and healthy controls. All unsorted peripheral T cells were captured because whole blood was used without fractionation. Donors lacked febrile or AIDS-related illness, tumors, and hepatitis B or C coinfection. Alpha and beta constant-region primers primed reverse transcription of around 500 ng RNA. Each of the alpha and beta chains got its own library through chain-specific third strand synthesis with indices. TCRdb fed the 5' RACE reads into MiXCR, producing one record per CDR3 protein. The table records around 11,000 distinct CDR3 sequences, about 9.4% of them present only once.

This chain uses TRBV29-1 with TRBJ2-1, with 7 bases matching TRBD2. The clonotype was recovered from an adult with HIV infection. The specimen was blood, collected before antiretroviral therapy. The CDR3 region has the DNA TGCAGCGTTGAAGGGGGGGGGGACAATGAGCAGTTCTTC. Translated: CSVEGGGDNEQFF.